This T cell receptor beta chain stems from a study of identical twins listed by TCRdb under 2016. Study-wide context: To test whether fetal clonotypes persist, this study deep-sequenced TCR alpha and beta repertoires from monozygotic twins, from unrelated adults of various ages, and from cord blood. Replicate twin experiments were performed at different times using different library preparation protocols to rule out contamination.

The CDR3 sequence holds 14 residues, the cysteine and phenylalanine included. Only the CDR3 DNA is retained, 42 bases long and in frame from the first base. Trimmed from V: 6 bases; trimmed from J: 7 bases; junction bases lacking a gene match: 6. In the case of this clonotype: The antigen it recognizes is unknown. Base quality data are lacking; no much larger clone is found one base away.

Study-level results and caveats: Because the same donors could not be followed over many years, the conclusions relied on cross-sectional statistical analysis. Fewer insertions were carried by abundant cord blood beta clonotypes; a weaker similar trend was observed in young adult naive repertoires, while no such trend was observed in memory repertoires. Compared with coincidental sharing between unrelated individuals, out-of-frame TCR alpha sequences shared between twins showed an excess of sequences with low generation probability. In beta out-of-frame sequences, excess twin sharing was weaker, because having fewer shared sequences lowered the signal-to-noise ratio. In monozygotic twins, recombination models systematically underestimated out-of-frame TCR alpha sharing, but the models matched the sharing seen between unrelated individuals. Invariant T cells such as MAIT and iNKT could partly confound zero-insertion analyses, though diverse VJ usage argued against this for most clonotypes.

Every donor in the study was a healthy Caucasian. Libraries were made using 5' RACE. Sequencing was performed on an Illumina HiSeq 2000. A universal primer binding site was introduced by template switching, and a unique molecular identifier was present in the final cDNA, enabling accurate counting of TCR cDNA molecules. Specific primers in the conserved constant-segment region were used to synthesize first-strand cDNA for the TCR alpha and beta chains. To control for contamination, every cDNA library was double barcoded, receiving both a SMART-Mk sample barcode and Illumina barcodes. TruSeq adapter sequences and Illumina sample barcodes were added in two successive PCR steps. The TCR alpha and beta cDNA libraries were sequenced on the Illumina HiSeq platform using custom primers. The original methods were these. Unique molecular identifiers were extracted from raw reads with MiGEC, and CDR3 positions were determined with MiXCR. For each individual, recombination models were inferred using an EM algorithm with the repgenHMM and IGoR tools. The analysis of shared clonotypes was done with the tcR package in R, with sharing normalized by the product of cloneset sizes. To study raw recombination without the effects of thymic and clonal selection, out-of-frame nonproductive sequences were analyzed. TCRdb reran the public reads through fastp at Q25 and MiXCR, keeping productive beta chains. Records with the same CDR3 protein are collapsed into one entry carrying the most frequent genes and DNA. The V and J calls come from TCRdb's annotation, not from the publication. Counted in this sample were 1.5 million to 2 million distinct CDR3 sequences; 25% to 35% of them appeared once. More than 0.25% of the sample is in the top ten clones.

The V and J segments used are TRBV12-3 or TRBV12-4 and TRBJ2-2; TRBD2 agrees with 9 junctional bases. This clonotype originated in a newborn girl in good health. The sequencing input was cord blood. The CDR3 here reads CASRVSGRIGELFF. The DNA is TGTGCCAGCAGGGTTAGCGGGAGAATCGGGGAGCTGTTTTTT.